What follows describes a single TCR beta chain. V was clipped by 6 bases and J by 8 bases; unmatched bases: 6. The CDR3 has 13 amino acids. CDR1 and CDR2 (germline): MNHEY, SVGAGI. This sample was included in a study of blood T cell repertoires in COVID-19. Turning to the study itself: Acute and convalescent COVID-19 specimens originated in the United States, Italy and Spain. T cells, B-cell-depleted T cells, or PBMCs provided the cDNA or gDNA that served as material.

In the study's own analysis: Nucleated cell counts were estimated from reference gene primer amplification. Only in-frame clones appear in the TCRdb table, and some are missing; sequencing was by immunoSEQ multiplex PCR. That table furnishes V, J and clone size, whereas the DNA furnished D and trimming. The profile shows 400,000 to 450,000 clones, 70% to 90% of them singletons. The V and J genes are TRBV6-5 and TRBJ1-4, with 7 bases aligning to TRBD1. This clonotype originated in a woman between 25 and 40 years old with active or convalescent COVID-19. The sequenced sample was peripheral blood. DNA for the CDR3: TGTGCCAGCAGCTCAGGGACAGAAGAAAAACTGTTTTTT. Its protein is CASSSGTEEKLFF.